These T cell receptor beta chains were read from a single sample in a study of control samples from healthy donors and cancer patients. This table comes from immunoSEQ multiplex PCR, and its TCRdb copy is limited to in-frame clones, with some not included. The table includes 150,000 to 200,000 clones, 90% detected once. The material sequenced was blood. The receptors derive from a woman in her fifties or sixties in good health. Both conserved end residues are part of each CDR3.

V gene	CDR3 protein
TRBV7-2	CASSLARTGTGYEQYF
TRBV9	CASSVGATDSGNTIYF
TRBV7-2	CASSLVFHRVYGYTF
TRBV2	CASSGSAGTEAFF
TRBV28	CASSLGGALQETQYF
TRBV5-1	CASRPLAGVPGETQYF
TRBV27	CASRASPAGSGANVLTF
TRBV6-5	CASSYALGDAYEQYF
TRBV9	CASSVEGGRNSPLHF
TRBV28	CASSFPLAGVNEQFF
TRBV3-1/TRBV3-2	CASSRGTGGTEAFF
TRBV27	CASSLDRPRGPLHF
TRBV3-1/TRBV3-2	CASSAGGQDTQYF
TRBV3-1/TRBV3-2	CASSQDFGGTEAFF
TRBV11-1	CASSLASAEQYF
TRBV19	CASVANEKLFF
TRBV3-1/TRBV3-2	CASSQDRAGGIPLHF
TRBV3-1/TRBV3-2	CASSPHGELANEQFF